The present T cell receptor (beta chain) was sequenced within a study of cytomegalovirus exposure and HLA in healthy donors. At the level of the study: A previous analysis identified about 110 million unique TCR beta sequences derived from around 200 million T cells.

Primers included in the PCR were 60 Vbeta and 13 Jbeta primers. Original processing notes: As a later analysis found, there were 80 million to 90 million unique TCR beta chains, of which roughly 11 million were shared. Produced via immunoSEQ multiplex PCR; TCRdb's table is partial and in-frame only. V and J calls and clone size are given by that table; D and trimming were obtained from the DNA. There are some 150,000 clones in the sample; around 80% occur only once, and about 6.8% lies in the top ten. The germline V gene encodes CDR1 SGHTA and CDR2 FQGNSA. J gave up 5 bases and V 4 bases, and 6 bases lay outside the gene matches. The CDR3 length is 16 residues.

The V call is TRBV7-2, the J call TRBJ2-2; TRBD2 agrees at 11 bases. The sample was PBMCs. This receptor was identified in a man aged 35-49 years in good health and CMV-seropositive. The chain's CDR3 is CASSSLAGGPTGELFF. For the CDR3, the DNA is TGTGCCAGCAGCTCCTTAGCGGGAGGGCCAACCGGGGAGCTGTTTTTT. Looking up the rest from reference TRBV7-2 and TRBJ2-2 gives the full variable domain: GAGVSQSPSNKVTEKGKDVELRCDPISGHTALYWYRQSLGQGLEFLIYFQGNSAPDKSGLPSDRFSAERTGGSVSTLTIQRTQQEDSAVYLCASSSLAGGPTGELFFGEGSRLTVL.